This paragraph covers one T cell receptor (beta chain) sequence. Its specificity is not known. The read finishes 3 residues shy of the CDR3 end, and the germline J gene is used to complete it. These data originate in a study of T cells in women clearing cervical HPV infection. Study-wide background: Controls were women whose single incident HPV16 infection cleared within 12 months without precancer or cancer. Case blood drawn at lesion detection; control blood after infection cleared. Whole-study results and caveats: Unknown T-cell numbers per sample may underlie the richness differences.

The length of the CDR3 is 14 residues. Germline-derived CDR1 and CDR2 are MNHEY and SVGEGT. V gave up 6 bases and J gave up 4 bases; unmatched junction bases: 4. immunoSEQ multiplex PCR used an average of approximately 1,300 ng genomic DNA. TCRdb keeps only in-frame clones here, not all; method: immunoSEQ multiplex PCR. The sample has 30,000 to 35,000 clones. The origin of this receptor is a woman aged 18 to 75 with a cervical HPV16 infection that either progressed to CIN3+ or cleared (not recorded which). The sequenced sample was blood buffy coat. The chain links TRBV6-2 or TRBV6-3 to TRBJ2-1; 9 bases match TRBD1. The covered CDR3 bases are TGTGCCAGCAGCGGGACAGGGAGTTACAATGAG. Amino acid sequence: CASSGTGSYNE. The entire CDR3 is CASSGTGSYNEQFF.